Listed here are 28 T cell receptor beta chains from one sample, sequenced in a study of blood T cell repertoires in COVID-19. Sequencing was performed with immunoSEQ multiplex PCR; in TCRdb, only in-frame clones are kept and a portion is missing. The data show 250,000 to 300,000 clones, around three quarters seen once. Material for sequencing was peripheral blood. The receptors originated from a woman older than 75 with acute or convalescent COVID-19.

There are a few counts of this clone. The chain carries TRBV5-4 and TRBJ2-3; 7 nucleotides line up with TRBD1. After removal of 4 bases from V and 2 bases from J, the junction contained 7 bases not matched to a gene. Per germline, CDR1 SGHNT and CDR2 YYREEE (reference sequence). This CDR3 has 15 residues. CDR3 sequence reads: CASSQRGRDTDTQYF. The CDR3 bases are TGTGCCAGCAGCCAGAGGGGGCGCGACACAGATACGCAGTATTTT.

The chain links TRBV5-6 to TRBJ2-1; weak D call: TRBD1 (6 bases). The V gene lost 2 bases and the J gene lost 4 bases, with 13 bases spanning the gap. The CDR3 totals 15 residues. In germline, CDR1 is SGHDT, CDR2 YYEEEE. CDR3: CASSFRDISYNEQFF. The CDR3 DNA reads as TGTGCCAGCAGCTTCCGGGACATCTCATACAATGAGCAGTTCTTC.

This clone was observed a single time. This chain uses TRBV16 with TRBJ1-5, with a possible D match to TRBD1 (5 bases). Trimming cost V 3 bases and J 0 bases, with 9 bases left between them. Germline CDR1 and CDR2: KGHSY and FQNENV. CDR3 size: 15 residues. CDR3 residues: CASSQGGNSNQPQHF. For the CDR3, the DNA is TGTGCCAGCAGCCAGGGGGGAAATAGCAATCAGCCCCAGCATTTT.

The chain has TRBV4-1 and TRBJ2-3; D is perhaps TRBD1 (5 bases). The CDR3 contains 16 residues. Germline loops: CDR1 MGHRA, CDR2 YSYEKL. Deletions cut 0 bases from V and 1 base from J, with 11 bases between. The CDR3 loop is CASSQEGQGGTDTQYF. For the CDR3, the DNA is TGCGCCAGCAGCCAAGAGGGCCAAGGGGGCACAGATACGCAGTATTTT.

This sequence joins TRBV5-1 and TRBJ2-1; 7 bases fit TRBD2. Germline V lookup: CDR1 SGHRS, CDR2 YFSETQ. This CDR3 is built from 15 residues. The ends lost 0 bases at V and 9 bases at J; junction bases unmatched: 9. Written as DNA, the CDR3 is TGCGCCAGCAGCTTGGGGGGAGGGCTCTTGGTTGAGCAGTTCTTC. This gives the protein CASSLGGGLLVEQFF.

This chain links TRBV6-2 or TRBV6-3 with TRBJ2-7; 11 bases match TRBD1. This CDR3 has 15 amino acids. V lost 0 bases, J lost 5 bases, and 3 bases stayed unmatched. CDR1 is MNHEY, CDR2 SVGEGT, per germline. Here the CDR3 DNA reads TGTGCCAGCAGTTACTCGGGACAGGGGGGCGACGAGCAGTACTTC. This gives the protein CASSYSGQGGDEQYF.

This chain links TRBV3-1 (or the pseudogene TRBV3-2) with TRBJ1-3, with D possibly TRBD1 on 5 matching bases. The V end lost 2 bases, the J end lost 0 bases, and 17 bases lay between the germline ends. The V gene's germline CDR1 is LGHDT and CDR2 YNNKEL (reference sequence). CDR3 length equals 18 residues. The CDR3 is CASSQSGPGLRSGNTIYF. DNA for the CDR3: TGTGCCAGCAGCCAATCCGGTCCAGGGCTGCGCTCTGGAAACACCATATATTTT.

This rearrangement joins TRBV29-1 to TRBJ2-3; the D gene is possibly TRBD1 (5 bases). The CDR3 length is 13 residues. V was cut by 1 base and J by 1 base, with 6 bases left in between. Germline V gene data show CDR1 as SQVTM and CDR2 as ANQGSEA. DNA for the CDR3: TGCAGCGTTGAAGCCAGGGGCACAGATACGCAGTATTTT. It translates to CSVEARGTDTQYF.

This sequence joins TRBV29-1 and TRBJ1-2; TRBD1 is a possible D gene (5 bases). Trimming removed 3 bases from V and 7 bases from J, with 18 bases in between. The CDR3 has 14 amino acids. The germline V gene has CDR1 SQVTM and CDR2 ANQGSEA. The chain's CDR3 is CSVESRVQRGGYTF. In DNA form, the CDR3 reads TGCAGCGTTGAGAGCCGGGTTCAAAGGGGTGGCTACACCTTC.

The J gene is TRBJ1-4, the V gene TRBV6-1, with 7 positions matching TRBD1. Unmatched junction bases numbered 6, after V lost 3 bases and J lost 5 bases. CDR1 and CDR2 from the germline V gene are MNHNS and SASEGT. CDR3 length: 15 residues. The CDR3 DNA sequence: TGTGCCAGCAGTGAGAACAGGGGTGGGAATGAAAAACTGTTTTTT. Translated, it gives CASSENRGGNEKLFF.

The J gene is TRBJ2-7, the V gene TRBV7-9; D is perhaps TRBD1 (6 bases). Trimming cost V 5 bases and J 3 bases, with 17 bases left between them. The CDR3 sequence is 15 residues long. Germline lookup yields CDR1 SEHNR and CDR2 FQNEAQ (reference sequence). CDR3 residues: CASSPQGTVIYEQYF. In nucleotides, the CDR3 is TGTGCCAGCAGCCCGCAGGGGACCGTTATCTACGAGCAGTACTTC.

The chain is built from TRBV12-5 and TRBJ1-5; 7 nucleotides line up with TRBD1. Germline values: CDR1 LGHNT, CDR2 FRNRAP. V gave up 6 bases and J gave up 4 bases; unmatched junction bases: 6. This CDR3 spans 14 amino acids. The CDR3 sequence: CASGADRDNQPQHF. CDR3 coding DNA: TGTGCTAGTGGGGCTGACAGGGATAATCAGCCCCAGCATTTT.

This clone has just a few counts. This chain joins TRBV6-1 and TRBJ1-2; 7 bases are shared with TRBD1. Germline V lookup: CDR1 MNHNS, CDR2 SASEGT. J lost 4 bases, V lost 2 bases, and 7 bases had no gene match. This CDR3 has 15 residues. CDR3 sequence: CASSEILRDSYGYTF. As DNA, the CDR3 is TGTGCCAGCAGTGAAATCCTCCGGGACAGCTATGGCTACACCTTC.

V and J are TRBV9 and TRBJ1-1; no reliable D call. The CDR3 length is 14 residues. Deletions cut 4 bases from V and 1 base from J, with 11 bases between. Germline-derived CDR1 and CDR2 are SGDLS and YYNGEE. The CDR3 spells CASSPGPSNTEAFF. CDR3 DNA sequence: TGTGCCAGCAGCCCGGGTCCTTCGAACACTGAAGCTTTCTTT.

Remarks on this clone: A much larger clone is a single base away; this may be a read error. The rearrangement joins TRBV3-1 (or the pseudogene TRBV3-2) to TRBJ1-1; TRBD1 aligns across 10 bases. CDR3 length equals 14 residues. CDR1 and CDR2 (germline): LGHDT, YNNKEL (reference sequence). V was pared by 6 bases and J by 1 base, with 2 bases of the junction left unmatched. CDR3 nucleotides: TGTGCCAGCAGTCGGGACAGGGGGAACACTGAAGCTTTCTTT. As protein: CASSRDRGNTEAFF.

The chain carries TRBV18 and TRBJ2-7; perhaps TRBD2 as D (6 bases). Trimming took off 1 base at V and 6 bases at J, with 10 bases between the two ends. From germline, CDR1 is KGHSH and CDR2 LQKENI. CDR3 size: 13 residues. CDR3 in amino acids: CASSPLGGLEQYF. The CDR3 DNA follows: TGTGCCAGCTCACCACTCGGGGGACTCGAGCAGTACTTC.

V and J are TRBV5-1 and TRBJ2-5, with a tentative D call TRBD2 (7 bases). The CDR3 loop spans 14 amino acids. The V end lost 0 bases, the J end lost 5 bases, and 11 bases lay between the germline ends. CDR1 is SGHRS and CDR2 is YFSETQ in the germline V gene. CDR3 region: CASSLGRGGETQYF. In DNA form, the CDR3 reads TGCGCCAGCAGCTTGGGCAGGGGAGGGGAGACCCAGTACTTC.

There are many counts of this clone. The rearrangement links TRBV7-9 to TRBJ2-3; D is unresolved. V was trimmed by 3 bases and J by 0 bases, leaving 7 bases between them. The CDR3 sequence is 14 residues long. Germline-derived CDR1 and CDR2 are SEHNR and FQNEAQ (reference sequence). This chain's CDR3 is CASSFAASTDTQYF. For the CDR3, the DNA is TGTGCCAGCAGCTTCGCAGCGAGCACAGATACGCAGTATTTT.

Comments on this clone: The same CDR3 arises from other DNA sequences in this sample as well. The chain carries TRBV6-5 and TRBJ1-1; TRBD1 matches at 7 bases. This CDR3 spans 15 amino acids. V dropped 0 bases and J dropped 2; count of bases not matched to a gene: 3. Germline CDR1 and CDR2: MNHEY and SVGAGI. CDR3 sequence: CASSYSQGRNTEAFF. CDR3 DNA: TGTGCCAGCAGTTACTCACAGGGGAGAAACACTGAAGCTTTCTTT.

There are a few counts of this clone. This chain uses TRBV15 with TRBJ2-7; 12 bases agree with TRBD2. With V trimmed by 2 bases and J by 5 bases, 7 bases remained unmatched. Germline V gives CDR1 LNHNV, CDR2 YYDKDF (reference sequence). The CDR3 has 16 amino acids. The CDR3 DNA follows: TGTGCCACCAGCAGATACGGGACTAGCGGGCTAGACGAGCAGTACTTC. Translating gives CATSRYGTSGLDEQYF.

This chain links TRBV5-1 with TRBJ2-1; 8 bases match TRBD1. Germline CDR1 is SGHRS and CDR2 is YFSETQ. The CDR3 length is 14 residues. V was clipped by 2 bases and J by 8 bases; unmatched bases: 6. The CDR3 DNA reads as TGCGCCAGCAGCTTCAACCGACAGGGGCATGAGCAGTTCTTC. Residues: CASSFNRQGHEQFF.

This sequence joins TRBV4-3 and TRBJ2-1; 7 bases are shared with TRBD1. CDR1 LGHNA and CDR2 YSLEER come from the germline V gene. Germline trimming cut 9 bases from V and 3 bases from J; bases unmatched to any gene: 14. This CDR3 contains 16 residues. CDR3 sequence: CARDPVYRGHYNEQFF. The DNA of the CDR3 is TGCGCCAGGGACCCAGTCTACAGGGGACACTACAATGAGCAGTTCTTC.

The gene calls are TRBV7-6 and TRBJ2-5; TRBD2 aligns across 8 bases. CDR1 is SGHVS and CDR2 is FNYEAQ in the germline V gene. V shed 5 bases, J shed 4 bases, and the junction held 15 bases outside the gene matches. The CDR3 covers 17 residues. The CDR3 region is CASSPNGGAWLLETQYF. The CDR3 DNA is TGTGCCAGCAGCCCAAACGGGGGGGCCTGGTTGCTAGAGACCCAGTACTTC.

The chain uses TRBV27 and TRBJ1-2, with a tentative D call TRBD1 (5 bases). CDR1 is MNHEY, CDR2 SMNVEV, per germline (reference sequence). There are 15 residues in the CDR3. V was trimmed by 8 bases and J by 2 bases, leaving 18 bases between them. The CDR3 sequence is CASRRGGSNNYGYTF. CDR3 coding DNA: TGTGCCAGCCGGCGCGGGGGGTCGAACAACTATGGCTACACCTTC.

The chain links TRBV5-5 to TRBJ2-7, with unresolved D. The CDR3 runs to 12 residues. Germline V lookup: CDR1 SGHKS, CDR2 YYEKEE (reference sequence). V shed 4 bases and J shed 6 bases, with 11 bases lying between them. The CDR3 sequence: CASSVTTVEQYF. CDR3 coding DNA: TGTGCCAGCAGCGTTACCACGGTCGAGCAGTACTTC.

The CDR3: CASSRDSGSNQPQHF. The CDR3 region has the DNA TGCGCCAGCAGCCGGGACAGCGGTAGCAATCAGCCCCAGCATTTT. This sequence joins TRBV4-1 and TRBJ1-5, with 7 bases lining up with TRBD1. CDR1 and CDR2 from the germline V gene are MGHRA and YSYEKL. The ends lost 4 bases at V and 0 bases at J; junction bases unmatched: 3. The CDR3 runs 15 residues.

The rearrangement joins TRBV15 to TRBJ1-3; tentative D call: TRBD1 (6 bases). V was pared by 3 bases and J by 3 bases, with 18 bases between. Germline lookup yields CDR1 LNHNV and CDR2 YYDKDF (reference sequence). The length of the CDR3 is 17 residues. The CDR3 is CATSRNSRGSFGNTIYF. The CDR3 coding sequence is TGTGCCACCAGCAGGAACAGTAGGGGGAGTTTTGGAAACACCATATATTTT.

The chain couples TRBV25-1 to TRBJ1-1, with D possibly matching TRBD1 (5 bases). The CDR3 loop spans 16 amino acids. The V end lost 2 bases, the J end lost 5 bases, and 18 bases lay between the germline ends. Germline V CDR1 and CDR2: MGHDK, SYGVNS. CDR3 residues: CASSEMGGGRGTEAFF. Here the CDR3 DNA reads TGTGCCAGCAGTGAAATGGGGGGGGGACGTGGGACTGAAGCTTTCTTT.